The T cell receptor (beta chain) under discussion was sequenced for a study of blood T cell repertoires in COVID-19. At the level of the study: Samples taken during acute and convalescent COVID-19 were collected in the United States, Italy and Spain.

Germline CDR1 reads SGHDT; CDR2 reads YYEEEE. The CDR3 length is 13 residues. Trimming stripped 1 base from V and 5 bases from J, with 6 bases between. As processed by the authors: From reference gene primer amplification, estimates of nucleated cell counts were derived. Here immunoSEQ multiplex PCR was the method, and the copy in TCRdb shows in-frame clones only, minus some. Clone size and V and J calls were adopted from that table, with D and trimming inferred from the DNA. The sample contains approximately 33,000 clones, 88% of which appear only once. The TCR sequence derives from a man between 65 and 85 years old with acute or convalescent COVID-19. The chain has TRBV5-6 and TRBJ2-2; D might be TRBD2 (5 bases). Sequenced material: peripheral blood. The CDR3 region is CASSLPGTGELFF. In nucleotides, the CDR3 is TGTGCCAGCAGCTTGCCGGGGACCGGGGAGCTGTTTTTT.